This T cell receptor (beta chain) was retrieved from a study of T cell changes during pregnancy in multiple sclerosis. TCRdb's copy holds only in-frame clones and misses some; the assay was immunoSEQ multiplex PCR. This table holds roughly 68,000 clones, around 90% found once. The germline CDR1 and CDR2 sequences are LNHDA and SQIVND (reference sequence). CDR3 length equals 14 residues. V was clipped by 8 bases and J by 0 bases; unmatched bases: 3. The genes are TRBV19 and TRBJ2-1; 8 nucleotides line up with TRBD2. The TCR comes from a female donor in good health, enrolled as a control in a pregnancy study. The specimen was peripheral blood, collected in the second trimester of pregnancy. The CDR3: CASRGGPSYNEQFF. The CDR3 bases are TGTGCCAGTCGGGGGGGGCCCTCCTACAATGAGCAGTTCTTC.